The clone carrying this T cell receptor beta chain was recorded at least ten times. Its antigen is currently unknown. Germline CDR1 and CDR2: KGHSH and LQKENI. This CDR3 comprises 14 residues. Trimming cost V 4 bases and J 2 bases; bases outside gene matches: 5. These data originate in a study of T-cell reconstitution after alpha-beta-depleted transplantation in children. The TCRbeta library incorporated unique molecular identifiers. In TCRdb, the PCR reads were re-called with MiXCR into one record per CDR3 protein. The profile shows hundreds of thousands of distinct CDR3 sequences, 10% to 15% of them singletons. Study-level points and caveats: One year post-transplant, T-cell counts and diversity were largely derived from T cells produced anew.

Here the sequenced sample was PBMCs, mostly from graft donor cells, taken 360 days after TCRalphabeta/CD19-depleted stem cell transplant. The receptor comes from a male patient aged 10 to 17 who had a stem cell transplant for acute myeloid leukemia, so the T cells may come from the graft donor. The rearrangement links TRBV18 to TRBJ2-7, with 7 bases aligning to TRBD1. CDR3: CASSLPGQTYEQYF. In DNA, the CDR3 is TGTGCCAGCTCACTCCCGGGACAGACCTACGAGCAGTACTTC.